This T cell receptor (beta chain) was observed in a study of human T cells and chemical hapten exposure. Findings and caveats of the study: Sensitization with DPC brought no change to TCRs above 1 in 1000 in frequency. Positive correlation was observed between PT1 expanded TCR counts and patch test score.

This clonotype was counted at least ten times. Its target is not known. The CDR3 totals 15 residues. CDR1 is MNHEY and CDR2 is SVGEGT in the germline V gene. V was shortened by 8 bases and J by 9 bases, with 20 bases between the two germline ends. One entry per CDR3 protein results from TCRdb running MiXCR on the RACE reads. Of about 56,000 distinct CDR3 sequences detected, roughly a tenth appear once; the ten largest clones hold less than 15%. Sample time point: patch test 1, 2 weeks after DPC sensitization. Treatment: therapeutic diphenylcyclopropenone sensitization with weekly scalp DPC. The sequence was obtained from a woman in her 40s with alopecia areata. Some clones in this sample may be carry-over from other donors' samples. The sample consisted of whole blood, taken in connection with sensitization to the hapten diphenylcyclopropenone (DPC). The V gene is TRBV6-2 or TRBV6-3, the J gene TRBJ1-6; the D gene is possibly TRBD1 (5 bases). CDR3: CASGPGTGGSSPLHF. The CDR3 DNA reads TGTGCCAGCGGCCCAGGAACAGGAGGGAGTTCACCCCTCCACTTT.